This T cell receptor (beta chain) appears in the sequencing data of a study of regulatory and conventional T cells in RAG deficiency listed by TCRdb under 2017. General notes on the study: To compare the diversity and composition of the repertoires of Treg, conventional CD4+ and CD8+ T cells between RAG-deficient patients and healthy controls, the study applied high-throughput TCR beta sequencing. The full study reports these points: Compared with control T-cell subpopulations, RAG-deficient patients had much lower Shannon entropy and higher Simpson indices. Compared with controls, Omenn syndrome and CID/AS patients had about 100-fold fewer unique TCR beta sequences in Treg cells, but only roughly 9.3-fold fewer in the other subsets. All patient T-cell subsets had shorter CDR3 lengths; Omenn syndrome patients showed >85% Treg-Tconv repertoire overlap at nucleotide and amino acid level. Some T-cell subset analyses were not done for some subjects. The CD25-high CD127-low cells sorted from Omenn syndrome patients may be peripherally activated cells rather than true Treg cells.

As to this clone: No antigen is known for it. No much larger clone is present one base from it, and per-base qualities are unavailable.

Regulatory T cells were purified from blood as CD4+CD25-high CD127-low cells before genomic DNA extraction. About eight healthy control donors served as the comparison group for repertoire analyses. From its cysteine to its phenylalanine, the CDR3 spans 15 amino acids. Just the 45-base CDR3 DNA is kept, in frame starting at base 1. Between the V and J ends, shortened by 0 bases and 4 bases respectively, the junction contains 13 bases. CDR1 and CDR2 were assigned from the germline V gene as SGDLS and YYNGEE. To prepare the library, the immunoSEQ multiplex PCR assay was applied. Rearranged TCR beta chain products were amplified from the genomic DNA of sorted T-cell subsets and were then sequenced. Per the original workflow: Shannon entropy and Simpson indices were used to quantify the repertoire diversity of productive TCR beta rearrangements. To gauge clonal expansion, the frequencies of the 100 most abundant productive TCR beta clonotypes among total reads were added together. The TRB repertoires were evaluated with a self-reactivity index based on amino acid usage at CDR3beta positions 6 and 7. Two-way ANOVA was used for repertoire analyses, while Student t or Mann-Whitney tests were used for flow cytometric analyses. The clones in this table, taken by TCRdb from immuneACCESS, are in-frame only. Not every clone is retained; where verified, under half of the shortfall comes from an unresolved V gene, and the cause of the rest is unknown. The V and J calls and clone size are taken from that table; D and trimming were inferred from the DNA. This sample comprises under 25,000 clones, roughly 86% of them detected only once. Around 1.4% of the sample is held by the ten biggest clonotypes.

These data were also filed under a second study, of regulatory T cells. Taken from the second paper: In the multiplex PCR, 52 forward TRBV primers and 13 reverse TRBJ primers were used, and assay-based and computational corrections were applied for amplification bias. In patients, repertoires had restricted unique TRB V-J pairs and skewed V and J gene usage, with regulatory T cells showing the most marked changes. The study compared T-cell receptor beta repertoires of sorted regulatory, conventional CD4+ and CD8+ T cells between CD3G-deficient patients and healthy controls. Peripheral blood mononuclear cells were isolated by Ficoll density separation. Rearranged TRB loci were amplified from genomic DNA by multiplex PCR within the immunoSEQ assay. TRB amplicons were sequenced using an Illumina HiSeq platform. Custom algorithms error-filtered the raw sequences and aligned the raw sequences to reference gene sequences, after which the immunoSEQ online tools were used for analysis. The frequencies of productive and nonproductive TRB rearrangements were evaluated among unique sequences as well as among total sequences. Prism software was used to run t tests, Mann-Whitney tests or two-way ANOVA for comparisons between groups.

Sequencing was carried out using Tregs sorted from blood. This TCR derives from a human donor in good health. The rearrangement combines TRBV9 with TRBJ1-2; the D gene cannot be named for sure. The CDR3 amino acid sequence is: CASSVGSSGFYGYTF. The nucleotide sequence is given as TGTGCCAGCAGCGTAGGTAGTTCGGGGTTCTATGGCTACACCTTC.